The clone carrying this T cell receptor (beta chain) appeared many times. These data belong to a study of tumor-infiltrating lymphocytes in glioblastoma multiforme. This CDR3 comprises 15 residues. The V and J ends lost 1 base and 5 bases, in that order; junction bases with no gene match: 7. Germline CDR1 MGHRA, CDR2 YSYEKL. Three nested ARM-PCR rounds with V-beta and C-beta primers built TCRB libraries. TCRdb reprocessed the multiplex PCR reads via MiXCR and lists one record per CDR3 protein. The sample holds 25,000 to 40,000 distinct CDR3 sequences, roughly three fifths seen once. The J gene is TRBJ1-2, the V gene TRBV4-1; 7 bases agree with TRBD1. This receptor was taken from a male donor with glioblastoma. Sequencing was carried out using brain tumor tissue. As DNA, the CDR3 is TGCGCCAGCAGCCAAGGGACGACAGGGAGGTATGGCTACACCTTC. This sequence encodes CASSQGTTGRYGYTF.